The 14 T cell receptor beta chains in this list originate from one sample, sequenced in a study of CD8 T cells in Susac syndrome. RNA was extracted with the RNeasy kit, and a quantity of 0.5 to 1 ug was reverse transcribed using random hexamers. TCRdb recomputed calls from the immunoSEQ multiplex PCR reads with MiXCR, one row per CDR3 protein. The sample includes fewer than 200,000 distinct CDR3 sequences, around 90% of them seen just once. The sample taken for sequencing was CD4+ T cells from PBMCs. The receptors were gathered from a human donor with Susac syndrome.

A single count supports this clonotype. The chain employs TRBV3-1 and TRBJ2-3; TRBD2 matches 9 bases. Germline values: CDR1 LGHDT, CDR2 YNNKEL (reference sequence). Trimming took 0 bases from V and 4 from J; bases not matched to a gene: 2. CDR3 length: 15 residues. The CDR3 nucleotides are TGTGCCAGCAGCCAAGACACTAGCGGGTCAGATACGCAGTATTTT. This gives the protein CASSQDTSGSDTQYF.

In DNA, the CDR3 is TGTGCCAGCAGCCATAGTCAATTAGCCAAAAACATTCAGTACTTC. It is translated as CASSHSQLAKNIQYF. The V gene is TRBV4-2, the J gene TRBJ2-4; unclear D gene. CDR3 size: 15 residues. The germline V and J ends were trimmed by 3 bases and 0 bases, with 9 bases remaining between them. The germline gives CDR1 LGHNA, CDR2 YNFKEQ.

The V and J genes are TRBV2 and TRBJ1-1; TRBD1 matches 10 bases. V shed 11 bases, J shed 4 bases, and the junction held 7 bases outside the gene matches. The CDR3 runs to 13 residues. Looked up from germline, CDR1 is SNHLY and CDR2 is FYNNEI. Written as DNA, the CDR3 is TGTGCCGGTGACAGGGGGCAGGGCACTGAAGCTTTCTTT. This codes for CAGDRGQGTEAFF.

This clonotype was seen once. The CDR3: CASGGALTDTQYF. The CDR3 DNA sequence: TGTGCCAGCGGGGGGGCCTTAACAGATACGCAGTATTTT. This chain uses TRBV6-9 with TRBJ2-3; weak D call: TRBD2 (7 bases). CDR1 and CDR2 from the germline V gene are MNHGY and SVAAGI. Trimming stripped 8 bases from V and 3 bases from J, with 12 bases between. CDR3 length: 13 amino acids.

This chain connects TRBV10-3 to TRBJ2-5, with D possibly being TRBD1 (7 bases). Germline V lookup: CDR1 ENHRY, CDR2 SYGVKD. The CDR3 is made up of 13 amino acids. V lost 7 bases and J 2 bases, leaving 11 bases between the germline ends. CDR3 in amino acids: CAIKGAGQETQYF. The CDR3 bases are TGTGCCATCAAGGGGGCGGGGCAAGAGACCCAGTACTTC.

CDR3 coding DNA: TGTGCCAGCAGTCGGCTCGCCCTAGGACTAGCGGGGGAAGGGGGCAATGAGCAGTTCTTC. Protein sequence: CASSRLALGLAGEGGNEQFF. The chain links TRBV6-1 to TRBJ2-1, with 13 bases aligning to TRBD2. Germline V CDR1 and CDR2: MNHNS, SASEGT. V lost 5 bases to trimming and J lost 6 bases; unmatched junction nucleotides: 19. This CDR3 contains 20 residues.

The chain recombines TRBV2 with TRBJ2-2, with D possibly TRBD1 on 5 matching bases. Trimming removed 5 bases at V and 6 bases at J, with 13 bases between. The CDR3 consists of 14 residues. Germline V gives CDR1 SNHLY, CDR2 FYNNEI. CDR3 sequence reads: CASSRQGRAGELFF. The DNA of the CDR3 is TGTGCCAGCAGTAGGCAGGGCAGGGCCGGGGAGCTGTTTTTT. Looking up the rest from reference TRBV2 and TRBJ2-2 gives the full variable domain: EPEVTQTPSHQVTQMGQEVILRCVPISNHLYFYWYRQILGQKVEFLVSFYNNEISEKSEIFDDQFSVERPDGSNFTLKIRSTKLEDSAMYFCASSRQGRAGELFFGEGSRLTVL.

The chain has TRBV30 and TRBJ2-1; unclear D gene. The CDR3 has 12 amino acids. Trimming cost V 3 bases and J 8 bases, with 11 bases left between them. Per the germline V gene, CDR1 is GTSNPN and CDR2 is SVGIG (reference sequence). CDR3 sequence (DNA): TGTGCCTGGAGGTCACTATCAGATGAGCAGTTCTTC. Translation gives CAWRSLSDEQFF.

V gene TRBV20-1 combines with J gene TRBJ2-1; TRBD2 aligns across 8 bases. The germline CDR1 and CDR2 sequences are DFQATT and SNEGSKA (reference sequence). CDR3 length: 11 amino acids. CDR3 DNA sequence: TGCAGCGTGCGGGGGGACAATGAGCAGTTCTTC. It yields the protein CSVRGDNEQFF.

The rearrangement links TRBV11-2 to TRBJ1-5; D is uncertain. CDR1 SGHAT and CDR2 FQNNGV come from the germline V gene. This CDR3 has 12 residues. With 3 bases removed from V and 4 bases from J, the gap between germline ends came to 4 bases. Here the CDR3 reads CASSLYNQPQHF. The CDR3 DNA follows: TGTGCCAGCAGCTTGTATAATCAGCCCCAGCATTTT. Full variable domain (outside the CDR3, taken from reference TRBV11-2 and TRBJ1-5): EAGVAQSPRYKIIEKRQSVAFWCNPISGHATLYWYQQILGQGPKLLIQFQNNGVVDDSQLPKDRFSAERLKGVDSTLKIQPAKLEDSAVYLCASSLYNQPQHFGDGTRLSIL.

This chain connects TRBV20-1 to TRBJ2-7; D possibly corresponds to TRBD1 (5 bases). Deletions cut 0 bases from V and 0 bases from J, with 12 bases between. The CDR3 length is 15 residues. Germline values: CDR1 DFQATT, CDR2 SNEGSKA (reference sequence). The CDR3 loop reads CSARDRVTLSYEQYF. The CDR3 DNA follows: TGCAGTGCTAGAGACAGGGTTACACTCTCCTACGAGCAGTACTTC.

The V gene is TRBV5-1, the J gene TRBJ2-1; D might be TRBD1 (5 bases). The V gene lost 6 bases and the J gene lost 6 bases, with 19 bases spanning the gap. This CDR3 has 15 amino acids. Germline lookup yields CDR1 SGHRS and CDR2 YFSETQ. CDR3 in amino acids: CASTLEQGLSNEQFF. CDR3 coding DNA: TGCGCCAGCACACTCGAGCAGGGATTGAGCAATGAGCAGTTCTTC. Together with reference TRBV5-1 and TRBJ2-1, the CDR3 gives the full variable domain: KAGVTQTPRYLIKTRGQQVTLSCSPISGHRSVSWYQQTPGQGLQFLFEYFSETQRNKGNFPGRFSGRQFSNSRSEMNVSTLELGDSALYLCASTLEQGLSNEQFFGPGTRLTVL.

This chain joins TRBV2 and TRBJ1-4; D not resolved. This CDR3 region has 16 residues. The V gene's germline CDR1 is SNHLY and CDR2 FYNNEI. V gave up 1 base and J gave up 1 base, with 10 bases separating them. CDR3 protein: CASSEVGFGTNEKLFF. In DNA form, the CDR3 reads TGTGCCAGCAGTGAAGTGGGGTTTGGAACTAATGAAAAACTGTTTTTT.

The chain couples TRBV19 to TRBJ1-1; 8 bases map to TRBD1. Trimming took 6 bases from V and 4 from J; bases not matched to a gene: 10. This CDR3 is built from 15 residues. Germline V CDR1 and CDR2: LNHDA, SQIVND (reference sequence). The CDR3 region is CASRPRTGRFTEAFF. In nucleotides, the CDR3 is TGTGCCAGTAGACCCCGGACAGGGAGGTTCACTGAAGCTTTCTTT.